This TCR beta chain is from a study of CD8 T cell repertoires and HIV-1 epitope variants. General observations from the study: A handful of clonotypes recognized Nef KF9, one HW9, none TAALDMSHF. Only beta chains were identified, marking proliferation to antigen, not function.

The table came from immunoSEQ multiplex PCR; TCRdb's copy has only in-frame clones and leaves some out. This table has approximately 5,000 clones, about 70% appearing once. As to this clone: Its cognate antigen is unknown.

This CDR3 comprises 14 residues. CDR1 MDHEN and CDR2 SYDVKM come from the germline V gene. V was pared by 2 bases and J by 7 bases, with 11 bases between. What was sequenced was cultured CD8+ T cells derived from PBMCs. The chain couples TRBV28 to TRBJ1-4; D uncertain. The source of this sequence is a male donor with HIV. CDR3 sequence (DNA): TGTGCCAGCAGTTTACGTCGGGTCGGTGAAAAACTGTTTTTT. This encodes CASSLRRVGEKLFF.